The next 8 T cell receptor beta chains were all read from a single sample in a study of response to subunit inactivated influenza vaccine. TCRdb independently ran MiXCR on the RT-PCR reads; one entry per CDR3 protein. The repertoire has 400,000 to 650,000 distinct CDR3 sequences, around 7.9% of them found once; the top ten carry under 15%. The specimen comprised PBMCs from blood, sampled roughly 24 months after vaccination. These receptors came from a man between 50 and 75 years old who received an inactivated influenza vaccine.

This clonotype was counted only a few times. The chain recombines TRBV7-2 with TRBJ2-7; D might be TRBD2 (6 bases). The germline gives CDR1 SGHTA, CDR2 FQGNSA. V lost 2 bases and J 0 bases, leaving 11 bases between the germline ends. The CDR3 totals 15 residues. CDR3 nucleotides: TGTGCCAGCAGCTTAATATCCGGGAGCTCCTACGAGCAGTACTTC. Amino acids: CASSLISGSSYEQYF.

This clonotype was counted between two and nine times. CDR3 nucleotide sequence: TGCAGTGCCCCCGGACTAGCGGGGGATACGTACCAAGAGACCCAGTACTTC. It translates to CSAPGLAGDTYQETQYF. The rearrangement uses TRBV20-1 and TRBJ2-5; TRBD2 aligns across 13 bases. CDR1 and CDR2 (germline): DFQATT, SNEGSKA (reference sequence). V lost 6 bases to trimming and J lost 0 bases; unmatched junction nucleotides: 10. The CDR3 has 17 residues.

A few counts support this clonotype. V is TRBV7-9 and J is TRBJ1-1; D is unclear. The V end was cut by 0 bases, the J end by 9 bases, with 11 bases between. CDR3 size: 13 residues. Germline CDR1 SEHNR, CDR2 FQNEAQ (reference sequence). CDR3 nucleotide sequence: TGTGCCAGCAGCTTAGCCGGTGATCCAAAAGCTTTCTTT. Residues: CASSLAGDPKAFF.

This clonotype was seen only a few times. The chain employs TRBV20-1 and TRBJ2-2; the match to TRBD2 covers 11 bases. Losses at the gene ends were 0 bases for V and 4 bases for J; bases not matched to a gene: 4. The V gene's germline CDR1 is DFQATT and CDR2 SNEGSKA (reference sequence). The CDR3 is 16 amino acids. CDR3 protein: CSARDLLAGGTGELFF. The CDR3, as DNA: TGCAGTGCTAGAGATCTCCTAGCGGGAGGCACCGGGGAGCTGTTTTTT.

The chain is built from TRBV20-1 and TRBJ2-5; TRBD1 is a possible D gene (6 bases). Trimming stripped 4 bases from V and 5 bases from J, with 14 bases between. This CDR3 is built from 13 residues. The V gene's germline CDR1 is DFQATT and CDR2 SNEGSKA (reference sequence). The CDR3 spells CSANVQGRETQYF. For the CDR3, the DNA is TGCAGTGCTAACGTACAGGGCCGGGAGACCCAGTACTTC.

The chain uses TRBV2 and TRBJ2-1; D remains unclear. The V gene lost 0 bases and the J gene lost 5 bases, with 8 bases spanning the gap. This CDR3 is 14 amino acids long. Germline-derived CDR1 and CDR2 are SNHLY and FYNNEI. The CDR3 is CASSEADVNNEQFF. The CDR3 nucleotides read TGTGCCAGCAGTGAAGCCGACGTTAACAATGAGCAGTTCTTC.

Ten or more counts support this clonotype. V and J are TRBV7-2 and TRBJ1-2; 8 nucleotides align to TRBD1. The CDR3 is made up of 16 amino acids. CDR1 and CDR2 (germline): SGHTA, FQGNSA. The ends lost 5 bases at V and 1 base at J; junction bases unmatched: 9. The CDR3 region has the DNA TGTGCCAGCAGCCCTACGGGGACAGGCCTTAACTATGGCTACACCTTC. It codes for CASSPTGTGLNYGYTF.

This chain joins TRBV6-2 or TRBV6-3 and TRBJ1-2; unclear D gene. V lost 2 bases and J lost 5, with 12 bases in between. The CDR3 is 14 amino acids. In germline, CDR1 is MNHEY, CDR2 SVGEGT. CDR3 sequence (DNA): TGTGCCAGCAGTTACGCCGGCAGCTATTATGGCTACACCTTC. Protein sequence: CASSYAGSYYGYTF.